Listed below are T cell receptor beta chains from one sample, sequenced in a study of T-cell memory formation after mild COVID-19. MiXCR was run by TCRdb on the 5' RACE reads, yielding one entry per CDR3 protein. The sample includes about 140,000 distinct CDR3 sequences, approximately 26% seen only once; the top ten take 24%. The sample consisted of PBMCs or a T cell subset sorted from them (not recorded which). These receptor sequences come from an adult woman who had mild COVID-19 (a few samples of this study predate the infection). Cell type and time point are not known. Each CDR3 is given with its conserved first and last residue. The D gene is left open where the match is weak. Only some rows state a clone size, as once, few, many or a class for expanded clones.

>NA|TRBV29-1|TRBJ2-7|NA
TGCAGCGTTCTACGGACTGATACCTACGAGCAGTACTTC
CSVLRTDTYEQYF
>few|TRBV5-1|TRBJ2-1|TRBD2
TGCGCCAGCAGCGCAGGTAAGGCGGGAGGCGGAGAGCAGTTCTTC
CASSAGKAGGGEQFF
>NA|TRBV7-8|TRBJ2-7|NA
TGTGCCAGCAGCCAAGTCGAGGGGACGCCCTCCTACGAGCAGTACTTC
CASSQVEGTPSYEQYF
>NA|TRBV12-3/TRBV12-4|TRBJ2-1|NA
TGTGCCAGCAGTTTAAATCCGAATTGGGAGCAGTTCTTC
CASSLNPNWEQFF
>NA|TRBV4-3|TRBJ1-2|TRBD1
TGCGCCAGCAGCCAAGGGAGACAGGGCTATGGCTACACCTTC
CASSQGRQGYGYTF
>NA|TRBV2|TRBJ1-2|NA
TGTGCCAGCAGTGAAAGCCGGAATGCTAACTATGGCTACACCTTC
CASSESRNANYGYTF
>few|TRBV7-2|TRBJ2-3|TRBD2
TGTGCCAGCAGCTACGGGGGAGGGAGATACGGCACAGATACGCAGTATTTT
CASSYGGGRYGTDTQYF
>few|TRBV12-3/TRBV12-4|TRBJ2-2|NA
TGTGCCAGCAGAATCGGGGCCTACACCGGGGAGCTGTTTTTT
CASRIGAYTGELFF
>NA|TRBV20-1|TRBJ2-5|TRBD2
TGCAGTGCTAACCCACAATTAGCGGGACAAGAGACCCAGTACTTC
CSANPQLAGQETQYF
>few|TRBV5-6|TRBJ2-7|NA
TGTGCCAGCAGCTTGTTAGGGGGGCGTACCTACGAGCAGTACTTC
CASSLLGGRTYEQYF
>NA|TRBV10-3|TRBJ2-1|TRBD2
TGTGCCGGGGGGGACAATGAGCAGTTCTTC
CAGGDNEQFF
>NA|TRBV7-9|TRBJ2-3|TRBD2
TGTGCCAGCAGCTTACTAGCGGGTACCCTAGCAGATACGCAGTATTTT
CASSLLAGTLADTQYF
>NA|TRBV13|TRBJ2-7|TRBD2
TGTGCCAGCAGCTTTAGCGGGGGAAGCTACGAGCAGTACTTC
CASSFSGGSYEQYF
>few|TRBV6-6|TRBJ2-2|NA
TGTGCCAGCAGCCGAGCCGGGGGGCAGAGCGGGGAGCTGTTTTTT
CASSRAGGQSGELFF
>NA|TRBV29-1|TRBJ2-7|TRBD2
TGCAGCGTCGAGGGGCTAGCGGACTCCTACGAGCAGTACTTC
CSVEGLADSYEQYF
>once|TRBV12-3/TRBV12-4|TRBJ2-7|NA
TGTGCCAGCAGTTCCCACAGCGTATCCTACGAGCAGTACTTC
CASSSHSVSYEQYF
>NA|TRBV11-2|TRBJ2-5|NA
TGTGCCAGCAGCTCCGCAATAGGACAGTCTCGACAAGAGACCCAGTACTTC
CASSSAIGQSRQETQYF
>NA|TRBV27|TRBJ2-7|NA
TGTGCCAGCAGTTTTGGGGCAGGGTACTACGAGCAGTACTTC
CASSFGAGYYEQYF
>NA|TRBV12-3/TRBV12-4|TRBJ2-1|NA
TGTGCCAGCAGCCTTGGACACCACTCCTACAATGAGCAGTTCTTC
CASSLGHHSYNEQFF
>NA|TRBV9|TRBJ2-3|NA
TGTGCCAGCAGCCCACACGAAGCGGTAACGATCACAGATACGCAGTATTTT
CASSPHEAVTITDTQYF
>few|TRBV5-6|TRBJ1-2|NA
TGTGCCAGCAGCTTGGCCCCGTATGGCTACACCTTC
CASSLAPYGYTF
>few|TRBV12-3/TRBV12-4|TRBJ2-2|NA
TGTGCCAGCAGTCCCGACGACCTGGAGAACACCGGGGAGCTGTTTTTT
CASSPDDLENTGELFF
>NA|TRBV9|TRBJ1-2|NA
TGTGCCAGCAGCGTAGGAGCCTCACCGTCTTTC
CASSVGASPSF
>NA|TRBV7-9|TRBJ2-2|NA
TGTGCCAGCAGCTTAGTCTTAGGGACGGGCACCGGGGAGCTGTTTTTT
CASSLVLGTGTGELFF
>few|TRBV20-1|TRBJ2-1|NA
TGCAGTGCTAGCGGGAGCTACAATGAGCAGTTCTTC
CSASGSYNEQFF
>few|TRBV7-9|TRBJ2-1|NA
TGTGCCAGCAGCTCCCAGGGGTTTATGTCCTACAATGAGCAGTTCTTC
CASSSQGFMSYNEQFF
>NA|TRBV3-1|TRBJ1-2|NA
TGTGCCAGCAGCCAAGAGAAGGCGGGGGCCCGGCCCTATGGCTACACCTTC
CASSQEKAGARPYGYTF
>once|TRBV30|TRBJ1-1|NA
TGTGCCTGGAATTATCTAGGGACTGAAGCTTTCTTT
CAWNYLGTEAFF
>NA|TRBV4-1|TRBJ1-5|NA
TGCGCCAGCAGCCAACTAAGTGGTTTTAACCATCAGCCCCAGCATTTT
CASSQLSGFNHQPQHF
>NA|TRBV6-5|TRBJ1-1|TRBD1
TGTGCCAGCAAGAGGGCACCGGACAGGGGGGATTTGAACACTGAAGCTTTCTTT
CASKRAPDRGDLNTEAFF
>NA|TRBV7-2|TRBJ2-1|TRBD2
TGTGCCAGCAGCCCAACTAGCGGGGGCGGAGATGAGCAGTTCTTC
CASSPTSGGGDEQFF
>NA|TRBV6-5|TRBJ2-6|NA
TGTGCCAGCAGTTACTCATACGGGACTCCGGGAAGGGTTGGGGCCAACGTCCTGACTTTC
CASSYSYGTPGRVGANVLTF
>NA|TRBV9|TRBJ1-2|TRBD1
TGTGCCAGCAGCGTAGACCACACAGGGGGTGTCTATGGCTACACCTTC
CASSVDHTGGVYGYTF
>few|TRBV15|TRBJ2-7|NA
TGTGCCACCAGCAGAGAGTATTACTACGAGCAGTACTTC
CATSREYYYEQYF
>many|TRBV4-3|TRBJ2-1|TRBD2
TGCGCCAGCAGCCAGGCAACGACCCAGGAGAGGACTAGCGGAATCTACAATGAGCAGTTCTTC
CASSQATTQERTSGIYNEQFF
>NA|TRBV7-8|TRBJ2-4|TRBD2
TGTGCCAGCAGCTCGACTAGCGGGAATGGCATTCAGTACTTC
CASSSTSGNGIQYF
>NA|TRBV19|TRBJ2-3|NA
TGTGCCAGTAGGCGGACAGCCGCATCCACAGATACGCAGTATTTT
CASRRTAASTDTQYF
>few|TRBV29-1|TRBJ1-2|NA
TGCAGCGTTGAGGGACATAGCCCTCTCTATGGCTACACCTTC
CSVEGHSPLYGYTF
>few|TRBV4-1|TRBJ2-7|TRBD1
TGCGCCAGCAGCCACAAGACAGGGCACGGGGAGCAGTACTTC
CASSHKTGHGEQYF
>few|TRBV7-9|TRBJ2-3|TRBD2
TGTGCCAGCAGCTTAGCTTATTTTACTAGCGGGGGAACTCCAGATACGCAGTATTTT
CASSLAYFTSGGTPDTQYF
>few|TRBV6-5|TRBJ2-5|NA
TGTGCCAGCAGTTACTCCAGGGTGTTTCCCCAGTACTTC
CASSYSRVFPQYF
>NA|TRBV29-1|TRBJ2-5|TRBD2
TGCAGCGTTGAAAAACTAGCGGGCCAAGAGACCCAGTACTTC
CSVEKLAGQETQYF
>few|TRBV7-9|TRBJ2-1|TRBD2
TGTGCCGGACGCGGGGGGGCCGGCAATGAGCAGTTCTTC
CAGRGGAGNEQFF
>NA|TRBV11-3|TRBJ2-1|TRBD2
TGTGCCAGCAGGGGGACTAGCGGTACCTACAATGAGCAGTTCTTC
CASRGTSGTYNEQFF
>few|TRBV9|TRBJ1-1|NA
TGTGCCAGCAGCGTTTACGAGAACACTGAAGCTTTCTTT
CASSVYENTEAFF
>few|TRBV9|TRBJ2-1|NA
TGTGCCAGCAGTGGGTTTCCCACTTACAATGAGCAGTTCTTC
CASSGFPTYNEQFF
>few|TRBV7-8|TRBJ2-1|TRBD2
TGTGCCAGCAGCTTAGTACGGCTCGGGCTAGCGGGAGGGCTGTTCTTC
CASSLVRLGLAGGLFF
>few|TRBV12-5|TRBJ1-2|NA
TGTGCTAGTGGTTTGACAGGGTATTTGGGCTACACCTTC
CASGLTGYLGYTF
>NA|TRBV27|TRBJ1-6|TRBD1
TGTGCCAGCAGTTTGGGACAGGCGCTGGGTTCACCCCTCCACTTT
CASSLGQALGSPLHF
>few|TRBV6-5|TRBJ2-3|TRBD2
TGTGCCAGCAGAATTAGCGGGGACAGCACAGATACGCAGTATTTT
CASRISGDSTDTQYF
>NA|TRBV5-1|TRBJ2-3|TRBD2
TGCGCCAGCAGCTTGGCCCCCGAGGCGGGAGGGGACACAGATACGCAGTATTTT
CASSLAPEAGGDTDTQYF
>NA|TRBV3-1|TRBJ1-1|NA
TGTGCCAGCAGCCTAGCTGAGCGGAATGAAGCTTTCTTT
CASSLAERNEAFF
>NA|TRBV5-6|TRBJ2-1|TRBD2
TGTGCCAGCAGCTTGGGATCTAGCGGGGGCTACAATGAGCAGTTCTTC
CASSLGSSGGYNEQFF
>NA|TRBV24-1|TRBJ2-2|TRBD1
TGTGCCACGAAGACAGGGGGGTCCGGGGAGCTGTTTTTT
CATKTGGSGELFF
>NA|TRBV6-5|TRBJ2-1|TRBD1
TGTGCCAGCAGTTACTCCAAAACGGGACGGGACAGGGACCCAATGGAGCAGTTCTTC
CASSYSKTGRDRDPMEQFF
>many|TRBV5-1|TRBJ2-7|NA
TGTGCCAGCAGCTTAGGGGGCGAGCAGTACTTC
CASSLGGEQYF